This T cell receptor beta chain was documented in a study of blood T cell repertoires in COVID-19. Study background: Researchers got acute and convalescent COVID-19 samples from the United States, Italy and Spain. In each case, the material was cDNA or gDNA derived from T cells, B-cell-depleted T cells, or PBMCs.

How the authors handled the data: Reference gene primer amplification gave nucleated cell count estimates. Sequencing was performed with immunoSEQ multiplex PCR; in TCRdb, only in-frame clones are kept and a portion is missing. For V, J and clone size, that table is used; D and trimming come from the DNA. The table includes 100,000 or so clones, roughly 92% detected once. Germline V gene sequence: CDR1 LGHDT, CDR2 YNNKEL (reference sequence). The CDR3 covers 13 residues. V lost 0 bases and J lost 5, with 7 bases in between. The sample holds a few counts of this clone. Input material: peripheral blood. The rearrangement joins TRBV3-1 (or the pseudogene TRBV3-2) to TRBJ1-2; D not certain. This clonotype originated in a man in his 70s with acute or convalescent COVID-19. CDR3: CASSQDEEYGYTF. The CDR3, as DNA: TGTGCCAGCAGCCAAGATGAGGAGTATGGCTACACCTTC.